These T cell receptor beta chains were read from a single sample in a study of post-analysis software for immune sequencing data. Each CDR3 protein is one row after TCRdb ran MiXCR on the PCR reads. The top ten hold about 5.6% of the sample, which has about 570,000 distinct CDR3 sequences, around a third seen once. Sequences were obtained from blood. The source is a girl aged 2-17 years with multiple sclerosis. Each CDR3 is given with its conserved first and last residue. Each record gives: D gene, clone size, V gene, J gene, CDR3 protein, CDR3 DNA. The D gene is left open where the match is weak. Some rows mark clone size as missing; the rest say once, few, many or name a class of expanded clone.

>.|many|TRBV7-6|TRBJ2-6
CASSISGANVLTF
TGTGCCAGCAGCATCTCTGGGGCCAACGTCCTGACTTTC
>TRBD1|few|TRBV20-1|TRBJ1-6
CSAGDRGANSPLHF
TGCAGTGCTGGGGACAGGGGTGCAAATTCACCCCTCCACTTT
>TRBD2|few|TRBV6-5|TRBJ2-3
CASSYQRGSLTDTQYF
TGTGCCAGCAGTTACCAGCGGGGAAGCCTTACAGATACGCAGTATTTT
>.|.|TRBV15|TRBJ2-1
CATSRQGSNEQFF
TGTGCCACCAGCAGGCAGGGCTCGAATGAGCAGTTCTTC
>.|few|TRBV9|TRBJ2-7
CASSVDPTGKDEQYF
TGTGCCAGCAGCGTAGACCCCACAGGGAAGGACGAGCAGTACTTC
>.|.|TRBV11-2|TRBJ2-6
CASSLGMAGANVLTF
TGTGCCAGCAGCCTGGGAATGGCGGGGGCCAACGTCCTGACTTTC
>.|.|TRBV20-1|TRBJ1-5
CSANQGTGNQPQHF
TGCAGTGCTAACCAGGGCACGGGCAATCAGCCCCAGCATTTT
>TRBD2|.|TRBV20-1|TRBJ2-1
CSASLAGALGNDNEQFF
TGCAGTGCTTCTCTAGCGGGGGCCCTAGGTAACGACAATGAGCAGTTCTTC
>TRBD1|few|TRBV5-1|TRBJ1-4
CASSLGQATMATNEKLFF
TGCGCCAGCAGCCTCGGACAGGCGACGATGGCAACTAATGAAAAACTGTTTTTT
>.|.|TRBV20-1|TRBJ1-1
CSARVRSEAFF
TGCAGTGCTAGAGTTCGTTCTGAAGCTTTCTTT
>TRBD2|.|TRBV27|TRBJ2-1
CASRDPGLAGGKEGEQFF
TGTGCCAGCAGAGACCCGGGACTAGCGGGGGGGAAGGAAGGTGAGCAGTTCTTC
>.|few|TRBV20-1|TRBJ1-6
CSARITDSPLHF
TGCAGTGCTAGAATCACTGATTCACCCCTCCACTTT
>TRBD1|.|TRBV20-1|TRBJ2-1
CSARDPTGPPRDEQFF
TGCAGTGCTAGAGACCCGACAGGGCCCCCGAGGGATGAGCAGTTCTTC
>.|.|TRBV20-1|TRBJ1-2
CSVLDSGGYTF
TGCAGTGTTTTGGACAGTGGTGGCTACACCTTC
>.|.|TRBV20-1|TRBJ2-1
CSGGAQNNEQFF
TGCAGTGGGGGGGCACAAAACAATGAGCAGTTCTTC
>.|.|TRBV2|TRBJ2-7
CASSVSGGTVQYF
TGTGCCAGCAGTGTATCCGGGGGCACAGTGCAGTACTTC
>TRBD1|few|TRBV6-1|TRBJ2-5
CASSEADRGTQYF
TGTGCCAGCAGTGAAGCTGACAGGGGGACCCAGTACTTC
>TRBD2|.|TRBV7-3|TRBJ2-3
CASSTSGGAADTQYF
TGTGCCAGCAGCACTAGCGGGGGGGCCGCAGATACGCAGTATTTT